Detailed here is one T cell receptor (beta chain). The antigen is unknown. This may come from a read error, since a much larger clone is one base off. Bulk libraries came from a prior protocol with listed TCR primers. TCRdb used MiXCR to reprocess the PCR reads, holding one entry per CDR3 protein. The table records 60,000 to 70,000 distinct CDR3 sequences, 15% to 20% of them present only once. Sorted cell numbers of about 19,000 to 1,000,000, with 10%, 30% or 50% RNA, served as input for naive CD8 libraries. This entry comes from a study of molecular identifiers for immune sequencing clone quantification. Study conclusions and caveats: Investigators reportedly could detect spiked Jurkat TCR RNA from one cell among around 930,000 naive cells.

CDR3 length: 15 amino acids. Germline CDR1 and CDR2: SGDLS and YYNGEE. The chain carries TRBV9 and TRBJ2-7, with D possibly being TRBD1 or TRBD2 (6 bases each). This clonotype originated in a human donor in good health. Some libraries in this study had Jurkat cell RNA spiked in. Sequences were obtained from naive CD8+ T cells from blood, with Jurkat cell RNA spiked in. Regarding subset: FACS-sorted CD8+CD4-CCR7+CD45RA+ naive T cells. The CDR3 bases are TGTGCCAGCAGCGTAGAGGGGGACTCATCCTACGAGCGGTACTTC. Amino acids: CASSVEGDSSYERYF.